What follows is one T cell receptor beta chain and its context. In this sample, this clonotype turned up a few times. Its antigen has not been determined. The record has no base qualities; no much larger clone is one base away. This specimen belongs to a study of CD8 T cells in ankylosing spondylitis (dated by TCRdb to about 2017). About the investigation overall: The study set out to find disease-linked TCR variants by profiling T cell receptor beta repertoires in ankylosing spondylitis patients and healthy donors. The full study cohort comprised 25 ankylosing spondylitis patients and 85 to 120 healthy donors. Peripheral blood was sampled, and synovial fluid was also collected from ankylosing spondylitis patients. Here is what the overall study found, with its caveats: Some motif variants were previously reported in synovial fluid and blood of reactive arthritis patients, suggesting common disease-initiation mechanisms. Blood from ankylosing spondylitis patients appeared to be characterized by a TCR beta motif made up of under ten highly homologous amino acid variants. The disease-linked clones were reported as significantly enriched in matched synovial fluid samples from ankylosing spondylitis patients. The disease-linked clones had a CD8+ phenotype and were found at relatively low frequencies in peripheral blood.

Reads for this sample came from an Illumina HiSeq 2500. Quantitative 5'-RACE with molecular barcodes was the method used to prepare the TCR beta libraries. The study's processing was this. A new computational method, built on a probabilistic model of VDJ rearrangement, was used to identify disease-linked TCR variants. TCRdb cleaned the public reads at Q25 with fastp, built clones with MiXCR and kept in-frame beta chains. Each record represents a unique CDR3 protein, reported with the most common genes and DNA among its rows. These V and J calls rely on TCRdb rather than the paper's analysis. The sample yields roughly 400,000 distinct CDR3 sequences; about a fifth were counted once. The ten largest clones capture roughly 16% of the sample. Material: blood, either unsorted or a sorted T cell fraction (not recorded which). This receptor was obtained from a male donor with ankylosing spondylitis.

The CDR3 protein is CASSFAETNEKLFF. The nucleotides read TGTGCCAGCAGCTTTGCAGAAACTAATGAAAAACTGTTTTTT. Here the chain combines TRBV7-9 and TRBJ1-4; too little of a D gene remains to name it. In the germline V gene (reference sequence), CDR1 corresponds to SEHNR and CDR2 to FQNEAQ. The junction carries 6 bases between V and J, which are trimmed by 3 bases and 1 base respectively. The CDR3 has 14 amino acids, counting the end cysteine and phenylalanine. The sequence is cut down to CDR3 DNA, 42 bases in frame from base 1.